These 28 T cell receptor beta chains were all obtained from the same sample, sequenced in a study of cytomegalovirus exposure and HLA in healthy donors. Here immunoSEQ multiplex PCR was the method, and the copy in TCRdb shows in-frame clones only, minus some. This sample yields 250,000 or so clones, of which 80% to 90% are seen a single time; about 3% belongs to the top ten. The sequencing sample was made of PBMCs. Receptors were obtained from a man aged 18 to 29 in good health and CMV-seronegative.

The genes are TRBV4-3 and TRBJ2-2; the match to TRBD1 covers 8 bases. J was trimmed by 2 bases and V by 6 bases; bases with no gene match: 8. The germline V gene has CDR1 LGHNA and CDR2 YSLEER. This CDR3 has 16 amino acids. The CDR3 nucleotides read TGCGCCAGCAGTCGTGGACAGGGTGTCAACACCGGGGAGCTGTTTTTT. Its protein is CASSRGQGVNTGELFF.

CDR3: CASSPDRARETQYF. CDR3 nucleotide sequence: TGTGCCAGTAGTCCGGACAGGGCGCGGGAGACCCAGTACTTC. The chain couples TRBV19 to TRBJ2-5, with 8 bases lining up with TRBD1. The CDR3 sequence is 14 residues long. Germline V gives CDR1 LNHDA, CDR2 SQIVND (reference sequence). The trim removed 5 bases at V and 5 bases at J, leaving 7 bases unmatched. The variable domain in full, completed from reference TRBV19 and TRBJ2-5, reads DGGITQSPKYLFRKEGQNVTLSCEQNLNHDAMYWYRQDPGQGLRLIYYSQIVNDFQKGDIAEGYSVSREKKESFPLTVTSAQKNPTAFYLCASSPDRARETQYFGPGTRLLVL.

V usage is TRBV7-2 and J usage is TRBJ1-3, with D tentatively TRBD1 (6 bases). V lost 9 bases and J lost 0, with 15 bases in between. This CDR3 spans 15 amino acids. Germline values: CDR1 SGHTA, CDR2 FQGNSA. The CDR3 sequence: CASGGAFLSGNTIYF. The CDR3, as DNA: TGTGCCAGTGGGGGGGCCTTCCTCTCTGGAAACACCATATATTTT.

V and J are TRBV6-5 and TRBJ1-2, with D perhaps TRBD1 (6 bases). The V gene's germline CDR1 is MNHEY and CDR2 SVGAGI. This CDR3 region has 14 residues. V dropped 3 bases and J dropped 5 bases, with 13 bases sitting between them. In nucleotides, the CDR3 is TGTGCCAGCAGTTATGACAGGCTGTTTTATGGCTACACCTTC. It translates to CASSYDRLFYGYTF.

This chain connects TRBV28 to TRBJ2-7; D gene ambiguous. The V end was cut by 5 bases, the J end by 0 bases, with 8 bases between. The CDR3 length is 13 residues. Germline assignment: CDR1 MDHEN and CDR2 SYDVKM. CDR3 loop: CASSDASSYEQYF. The CDR3 DNA follows: TGTGCCAGCAGTGATGCCAGCTCCTACGAGCAGTACTTC.

The chain couples TRBV2 to TRBJ2-1, with a weak D call TRBD1 (6 bases). CDR3 length: 16 residues. Germline V gene sequence: CDR1 SNHLY, CDR2 FYNNEI. Trimming stripped 6 bases from V and 1 base from J, with 16 bases between. The CDR3 nucleotides read TGTGCCAGCAGCCCGTTAGGGGGAACTTCCTACAATGAGCAGTTCTTC. Translating it yields CASSPLGGTSYNEQFF. Complete variable domain (other parts from reference TRBV2 and TRBJ2-1): EPEVTQTPSHQVTQMGQEVILRCVPISNHLYFYWYRQILGQKVEFLVSFYNNEISEKSEIFDDQFSVERPDGSNFTLKIRSTKLEDSAMYFCASSPLGGTSYNEQFFGPGTRLTVL.

The chain employs TRBV7-8 and TRBJ1-6; the D is unclear. The CDR3 has 16 amino acids. V was trimmed by 2 bases and J by 0 bases, leaving 8 bases between them. CDR1 is SGHVS, CDR2 FQNEAQ, per germline. For the CDR3, the DNA is TGTGCCAGCAGCTTACCCCCCAGCTCCTATAATTCACCCCTCCACTTT. Translation gives CASSLPPSSYNSPLHF.

V and J are TRBV6-5 and TRBJ2-3, with D possibly TRBD1 on 5 matching bases. V was pared by 7 bases and J by 2 bases, with 10 bases between. Germline loops: CDR1 MNHEY, CDR2 SVGAGI. This CDR3 spans 13 amino acids. Here the CDR3 DNA reads TGTGCCAGCACTCCGGACACCACAGATACGCAGTATTTT. Its protein product is CASTPDTTDTQYF.

The chain couples TRBV27 to TRBJ2-5, with 12 bases fitting TRBD2. The V segment lost 2 bases and the J segment 6 bases; nucleotides outside the gene matches: 13. There are 18 residues in the CDR3. Germline-derived CDR1 and CDR2 are MNHEY and SMNVEV (reference sequence). Here the CDR3 reads CASSLGLAGGLAKKTQYF. The CDR3 DNA follows: TGTGCCAGCAGTTTAGGGCTAGCGGGAGGGCTCGCCAAGAAGACCCAGTACTTC.

The genes are TRBV7-2 and TRBJ2-6; TRBD2 agrees at 13 bases. The germline gives CDR1 SGHTA, CDR2 FQGNSA. This CDR3 is built from 19 residues. V shed 5 bases, J shed 0 bases, and the junction held 7 bases outside the gene matches. The CDR3 protein is CASSVRLAGGSSGANVLTF. CDR3 nucleotide sequence: TGTGCCAGCAGCGTCCGACTAGCGGGAGGTAGCTCTGGGGCCAACGTCCTGACTTTC. The complete variable domain, with remaining parts taken from reference TRBV7-2 and TRBJ2-6, reads GAGVSQSPSNKVTEKGKDVELRCDPISGHTALYWYRQSLGQGLEFLIYFQGNSAPDKSGLPSDRFSAERTGGSVSTLTIQRTQQEDSAVYLCASSVRLAGGSSGANVLTFGAGSRLTVL.

V gene TRBV5-7 combines with J gene TRBJ2-1; weak D call: TRBD2 (6 bases). TRBV5-7 is an ORF for which the function is uncertain. V lost 5 bases and J lost 2, with 17 bases in between. This CDR3 spans 16 amino acids. The CDR3 here is CASRETKGTAYNEQFF. The CDR3 region has the DNA TGTGCCAGCAGAGAAACGAAAGGGACTGCCTACAATGAGCAGTTCTTC.

The chain links TRBV10-2 to TRBJ2-7; a weak D match, TRBD1 (6 bases). The CDR3 covers 13 residues. With 8 bases removed from V and 5 bases from J, the gap between germline ends came to 16 bases. Germline CDR1 WSHSY, CDR2 SAAADI. The CDR3 reads CASAGTQYHEQYF. In DNA form, the CDR3 reads TGCGCCAGCGCCGGGACACAGTACCACGAGCAGTACTTC.

The chain is built from TRBV7-9 and TRBJ2-3, with D perhaps matching TRBD2 (7 bases). Germline CDR1 reads SEHNR; CDR2 reads FQNEAQ (reference sequence). This CDR3 has 12 amino acids. CDR3: CASKGGADTQYF. CDR3 bases: TGTGCGTCAAAGGGGGGGGCAGATACGCAGTATTTT.

This clone was seen just once. The genes are TRBV5-1 and TRBJ1-6, with TRBD1 matching 9 bases. This CDR3 has 13 amino acids. From germline, CDR1 is SGHRS and CDR2 YFSETQ. Trimming removed 5 bases from V and 8 bases from J; junction bases left unmatched: 2. CDR3 loop: CASSWDRDSPLHF. The DNA for the CDR3 is TGCGCCAGCAGTTGGGACAGGGATTCACCCCTCCACTTT. Full variable domain (outside the CDR3, taken from reference TRBV5-1 and TRBJ1-6): KAGVTQTPRYLIKTRGQQVTLSCSPISGHRSVSWYQQTPGQGLQFLFEYFSETQRNKGNFPGRFSGRQFSNSRSEMNVSTLELGDSALYLCASSWDRDSPLHFGNGTRLTVT.

The chain couples TRBV18 to TRBJ1-6, with 11 bases aligning to TRBD1. The CDR3 runs 14 residues. The V gene's germline CDR1 is KGHSH and CDR2 LQKENI. The ends lost 5 bases at V and 9 bases at J; junction bases unmatched: 3. This chain's CDR3 is CASSGQGAVSPLHF. In nucleotides, the CDR3 is TGTGCCAGCTCAGGACAGGGGGCGGTTTCACCCCTCCACTTT.

This clone was seen a few times. This rearrangement joins TRBV28 to TRBJ1-2; tentatively, D is TRBD1 (6 bases). Trimming removed 5 bases from V and 6 bases from J, with 10 bases in between. This CDR3 has 12 residues. Germline V gene data show CDR1 as MDHEN and CDR2 as SYDVKM. Here the CDR3 reads CASSNYRDGYTF. The CDR3, as DNA: TGTGCCAGCAGTAACTACAGGGATGGCTACACCTTC.

V usage is TRBV5-6 and J usage is TRBJ1-4; 9 bases line up with TRBD1. This CDR3 is built from 15 residues. Per the germline V gene, CDR1 is SGHDT and CDR2 is YYEEEE. J gave up 7 bases and V 4 bases, and 8 bases lay outside the gene matches. CDR3 in amino acids: CASSLTTGGSEKLFF. CDR3 DNA sequence: TGTGCCAGCAGCCTGACGACAGGGGGGAGTGAAAAACTGTTTTTT.

This clone has only a few counts. The chain joins TRBV7-9 to TRBJ1-6; perhaps TRBD1 as D (5 bases). This CDR3 comprises 14 residues. Trimming took off 6 bases at V and 7 bases at J, with 13 bases between the two ends. Germline V gene sequence: CDR1 SEHNR, CDR2 FQNEAQ (reference sequence). The CDR3 region is CASRAGTVNSPLHF. In DNA, the CDR3 is TGTGCCAGCAGGGCCGGGACTGTGAATTCACCCCTCCACTTT.

This clone was counted once. V usage is TRBV10-2 and J usage is TRBJ2-7; 7 bases are a match to TRBD2. The germline V gene has CDR1 WSHSY and CDR2 SAAADI. With 0 bases clipped from V and 0 bases from J, the junction kept 5 bases outside the gene matches. CDR3 length: 16 amino acids. CDR3 loop: CASSESGGGSSYEQYF. Written as DNA, the CDR3 is TGCGCCAGCAGTGAGTCGGGTGGCGGGAGCTCCTACGAGCAGTACTTC.

The chain employs TRBV27 and TRBJ2-3; TRBD2 agrees at 10 bases. CDR3 length: 16 residues. V shed 3 bases and J 2 bases; nucleotides not matched to a gene: 5. Germline CDR1 reads MNHEY; CDR2 reads SMNVEV (reference sequence). CDR3 nucleotide sequence: TGTGCCAGCAGTTTGAGCGGGAGGGTCCTCACAGATACGCAGTATTTT. Encoded protein: CASSLSGRVLTDTQYF.

The rearrangement joins TRBV28 to TRBJ2-1; 8 nucleotides match TRBD1. CDR3 length: 15 amino acids. After removal of 5 bases from V and 6 bases from J, the junction contained 9 bases not matched to a gene. Germline V gene sequence: CDR1 MDHEN, CDR2 SYDVKM. The CDR3 sequence is CASSPRHRGFNEQFF. The DNA for the CDR3 is TGTGCCAGCAGTCCTCGCCACAGGGGGTTCAATGAGCAGTTCTTC.

The chain links TRBV28 to TRBJ1-6; D gene unclear. CDR1 MDHEN and CDR2 SYDVKM come from the germline V gene. V lost 6 bases and J lost 11, with 8 bases in between. CDR3 length: 11 residues. CDR3 coding DNA: TGTGCCAGCAGCCCCGGAGCACCCCTCCACTTT. The encoded protein is CASSPGAPLHF.

There are many counts of this clone. The V call is TRBV29-1, the J call TRBJ1-1; D is possibly TRBD1 (5 bases). There are 13 residues in the CDR3. Deletions cut 7 bases from V and 0 bases from J, with 12 bases between. Per germline, CDR1 SQVTM and CDR2 ANQGSEA. CDR3 residues: CSAETDLNTEAFF. The CDR3 DNA sequence: TGCAGCGCCGAGACAGATTTGAACACTGAAGCTTTCTTT.

This clone was counted once. The gene calls are TRBV7-2 and TRBJ2-2; 12 bases line up with TRBD2. After removal of 6 bases from V and 6 bases from J, the junction contained 5 bases not matched to a gene. CDR3 length equals 15 residues. Germline CDR1 and CDR2: SGHTA and FQGNSA. The CDR3 sequence: CASSRLAGAAGELFF. In DNA, the CDR3 is TGTGCCAGCAGTCGACTAGCGGGAGCAGCCGGGGAGCTGTTTTTT.

The V call is TRBV4-1, the J call TRBJ2-1, with 7 positions matching TRBD2. CDR3 length: 14 amino acids. The V gene's germline CDR1 is MGHRA and CDR2 YSYEKL. With V trimmed by 2 bases and J by 10 bases, 8 bases remained unmatched. CDR3 bases: TGCGCCAGCAGCCAATCGCAGGGCGGGAGAGAGCAGTTCTTC. It codes for CASSQSQGGREQFF.

The rearrangement uses TRBV2 and TRBJ2-1; possible D gene TRBD2, 5 bases. This CDR3 contains 15 residues. Trimming stripped 4 bases from V and 3 bases from J, with 13 bases between. Per germline, CDR1 SNHLY and CDR2 FYNNEI. The CDR3 spells CASSGGPPVYNEQFF. The CDR3, as DNA: TGTGCCAGCAGTGGCGGGCCACCGGTCTACAATGAGCAGTTCTTC.

V and J are TRBV19 and TRBJ2-1; D unresolved. Per germline, CDR1 LNHDA and CDR2 SQIVND (reference sequence). This CDR3 comprises 14 residues. V was pared by 0 bases and J by 4 bases, with 7 bases between. The CDR3 protein is CASSIDLAYNEQFF. CDR3 nucleotide sequence: TGTGCCAGTAGTATAGATCTGGCTTACAATGAGCAGTTCTTC.

The chain couples TRBV5-1 to TRBJ1-1, with D hard to call. Germline values: CDR1 SGHRS, CDR2 YFSETQ. V lost 4 bases and J 2 bases, leaving 18 bases between the germline ends. The CDR3 runs to 16 residues. CDR3 DNA sequence: TGCGCCAGCAGCGAGACTCCCCTTGGTAGTAACACTGAAGCTTTCTTT. This translates into CASSETPLGSNTEAFF.